This entry lists 3 T cell receptor beta chains sequenced from one sample in a study of OX40 agonist ivuxolimab in advanced cancers. Clones were sequenced by immunoSEQ multiplex PCR, and TCRdb holds only the in-frame ones, with some missing. Altogether some 95,000 clones are present, about 83% being singletons, with the ten largest covering 0.5%. Here the sequenced sample was CD4+ or CD8+ T cells sorted from blood, taken in a trial of the OX40 agonist ivuxolimab. Source of these receptors: an adult with an advanced solid tumor such as melanoma, head and neck, liver or kidney cancer.

The CDR3 region is CASSLPWGGELFF. The CDR3 bases are TGTGCCAGCAGCTTACCCTGGGGCGGGGAGCTGTTTTTT. V and J are TRBV5-4 and TRBJ2-2; D not resolved. The germline gives CDR1 SGHNT, CDR2 YYREEE (reference sequence). The CDR3 is 13 residues long. V was clipped by 2 bases and J by 7 bases, with 9 bases between them.

This clone was detected once. The V call is TRBV5-4, the J call TRBJ2-7; D ambiguous. The CDR3 contains 14 residues. Trimming removed 0 bases from V and 7 bases from J, with 14 bases in between. The germline gives CDR1 SGHNT, CDR2 YYREEE (reference sequence). DNA for the CDR3: TGTGCCAGCAGCTTGGCGGCCAACTTGGGGGAGCAGTACTTC. Translating it yields CASSLAANLGEQYF. Looking up the rest from reference TRBV5-4 and TRBJ2-7 gives the full variable domain: ETGVTQSPTHLIKTRGQQVTLRCSSQSGHNTVSWYQQALGQGPQFIFQYYREEENGRGNFPPRFSGLQFPNYSSELNVNALELDDSALYLCASSLAANLGEQYFGPGTRLTVT.

The chain joins TRBV25-1 to TRBJ2-3; no firm D call. This CDR3 has 13 amino acids. In germline, CDR1 is MGHDK, CDR2 SYGVNS. Between the trimmed V and J ends, which lost 4 bases and 1 base, there was a span of 6 bases. The CDR3 region has the DNA TGTGCCAGCAGTGGACGGGGCACAGATACGCAGTATTTT. Translated, it gives CASSGRGTDTQYF.